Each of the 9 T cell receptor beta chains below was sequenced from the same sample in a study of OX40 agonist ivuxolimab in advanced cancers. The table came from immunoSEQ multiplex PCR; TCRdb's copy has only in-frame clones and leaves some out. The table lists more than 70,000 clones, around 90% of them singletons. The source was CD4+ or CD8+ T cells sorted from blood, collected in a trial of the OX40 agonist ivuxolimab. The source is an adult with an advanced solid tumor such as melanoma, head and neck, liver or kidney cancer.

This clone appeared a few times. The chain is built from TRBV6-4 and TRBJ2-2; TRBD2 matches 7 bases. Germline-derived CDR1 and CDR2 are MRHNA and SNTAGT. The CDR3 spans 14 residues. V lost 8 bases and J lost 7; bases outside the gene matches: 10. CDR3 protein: CASRTSDRSGELFF. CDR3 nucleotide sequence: TGTGCCAGCCGGACTAGTGACCGGAGCGGGGAGCTGTTTTTT.

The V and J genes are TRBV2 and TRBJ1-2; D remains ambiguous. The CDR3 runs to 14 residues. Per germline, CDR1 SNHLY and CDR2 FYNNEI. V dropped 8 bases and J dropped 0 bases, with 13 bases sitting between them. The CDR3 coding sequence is TGTGCCAGCGGACTATTCCGAGCTAACTATGGCTACACCTTC. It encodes CASGLFRANYGYTF. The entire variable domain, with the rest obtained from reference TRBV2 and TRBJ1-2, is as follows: EPEVTQTPSHQVTQMGQEVILRCVPISNHLYFYWYRQILGQKVEFLVSFYNNEISEKSEIFDDQFSVERPDGSNFTLKIRSTKLEDSAMYFCASGLFRANYGYTFGSGTRLTVV.

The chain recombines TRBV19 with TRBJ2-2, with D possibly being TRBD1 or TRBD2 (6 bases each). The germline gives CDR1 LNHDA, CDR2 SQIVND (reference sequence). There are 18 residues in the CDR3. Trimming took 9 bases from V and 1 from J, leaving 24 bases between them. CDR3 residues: CASRGGPYRGLNTGELFF. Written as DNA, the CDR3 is TGTGCCAGCCGTGGGGGGCCGTATCGGGGCCTGAACACCGGGGAGCTGTTTTTT.

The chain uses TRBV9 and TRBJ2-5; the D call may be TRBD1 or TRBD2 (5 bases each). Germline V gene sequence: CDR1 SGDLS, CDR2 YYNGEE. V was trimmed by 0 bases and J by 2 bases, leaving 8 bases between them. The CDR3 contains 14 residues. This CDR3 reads CASSVGGNQETQYF. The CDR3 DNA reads TGTGCCAGCAGCGTAGGGGGGAATCAAGAGACCCAGTACTTC.

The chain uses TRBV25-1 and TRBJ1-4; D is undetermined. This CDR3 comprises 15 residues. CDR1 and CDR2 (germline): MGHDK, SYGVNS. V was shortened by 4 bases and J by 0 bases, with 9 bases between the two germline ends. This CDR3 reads CASSVPGTTNEKLFF. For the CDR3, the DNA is TGTGCCAGCAGTGTTCCGGGGACAACTAATGAAAAACTGTTTTTT.

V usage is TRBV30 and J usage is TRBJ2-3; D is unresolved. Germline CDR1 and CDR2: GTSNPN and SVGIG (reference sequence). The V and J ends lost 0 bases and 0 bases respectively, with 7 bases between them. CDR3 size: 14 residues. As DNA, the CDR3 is TGTGCCTGGAGTGTACTGGGAAGCACAGATACGCAGTATTTT. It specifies CAWSVLGSTDTQYF.

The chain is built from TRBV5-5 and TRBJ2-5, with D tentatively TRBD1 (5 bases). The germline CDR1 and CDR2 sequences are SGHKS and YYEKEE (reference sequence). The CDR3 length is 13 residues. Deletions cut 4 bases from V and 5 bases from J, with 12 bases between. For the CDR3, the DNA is TGTGCCAGCAGCCCCCAGGGCTTGGAGACCCAGTACTTC. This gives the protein CASSPQGLETQYF.

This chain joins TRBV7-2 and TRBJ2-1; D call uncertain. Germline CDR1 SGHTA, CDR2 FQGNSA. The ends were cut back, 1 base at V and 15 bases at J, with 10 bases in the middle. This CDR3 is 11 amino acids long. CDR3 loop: CASSLVDERFF. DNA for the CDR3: TGTGCCAGCAGCTTAGTCGACGAACGGTTCTTC.

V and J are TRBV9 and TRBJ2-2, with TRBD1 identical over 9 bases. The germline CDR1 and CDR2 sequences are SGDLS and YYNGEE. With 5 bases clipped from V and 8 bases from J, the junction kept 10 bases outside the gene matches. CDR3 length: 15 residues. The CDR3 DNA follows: TGTGCCAGCAGTCCGGACACAGGGGGCCTAGGGGAGCTGTTTTTT. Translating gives CASSPDTGGLGELFF.